The TCR beta chain described here comes from a study of chemoradiotherapy in HPV16-positive cancers. Whole-study context: Functional T-cell assays on two HPV16-positive patients' cells defined candidate HPV-specific clones and common TCR motifs.

Per the germline V gene, CDR1 is LGHNA and CDR2 is YNFKEQ. Losses at the gene ends were 4 bases for V and 0 bases for J; bases not matched to a gene: 5. This CDR3 has 16 amino acids. The assay was immunoSEQ multiplex PCR, and TCRdb's table has in-frame clones only and misses some. The profile shows 12,000 or so clones, 88% of them singletons. The V and J genes are TRBV4-2 and TRBJ2-7; 11 bases map to TRBD2. The material sequenced was blood, taken from a patient who underwent chemoradiotherapy. The TCR sequence derives from a human donor with HPV-associated anogenital cancer. CDR3 DNA sequence: TGTGCCAGCAGCCCCTCGACTAGCGGGGTCTCCTACGAGCAGTACTTC. Translated, it gives CASSPSTSGVSYEQYF.